These T cell receptor beta chains were read from a single sample in a study of identifying expanded T cells in peripheral blood. The data were produced by immunoSEQ multiplex PCR, yet TCRdb's version contains in-frame clones alone and is incomplete. The table has 70,000 to 100,000 clones, roughly 86% seen once. The sequenced sample was blood. Source of these receptors: a person between 18 and 75 years old in good health. Both conserved end residues are part of each CDR3. Each record gives: V gene, clone size, J gene, D gene, CDR3 DNA, CDR3 protein. The D gene is left open where the match is weak. The size entry is marked missing in some rows and otherwise reads once, few, many or a size class.

v_call: TRBV6-5; clone_size: .; j_call: TRBJ2-7; d_call: .; cdr3_nt: TGTGCCAGCAGTTCCCCCCCCGAGCAGTACTTC; cdr3_aa: CASSSPPEQYF
v_call: TRBV9; clone_size: once; j_call: TRBJ2-1; d_call: TRBD1; cdr3_nt: TGTGCCAGCAGCAGAGGGGGCAGTCAAATCAATGAGCAGTTCTTC; cdr3_aa: CASSRGGSQINEQFF
v_call: TRBV2; clone_size: .; j_call: TRBJ2-1; d_call: .; cdr3_nt: TGTGCCAGCAGTGAAGTTCGCCATGGGAATGAGCAGTTCTTC; cdr3_aa: CASSEVRHGNEQFF
v_call: TRBV25-1; clone_size: .; j_call: TRBJ1-2; d_call: .; cdr3_nt: TGTGCCAGCAGTGAATGGGGGGCTTTGGGAGTTAACTATGGCTACACCTTC; cdr3_aa: CASSEWGALGVNYGYTF
v_call: TRBV5-1; clone_size: .; j_call: TRBJ2-5; d_call: .; cdr3_nt: TGCGCCAGCGGCAAACGATCAAAACAGGAGACCCAGTACTTC; cdr3_aa: CASGKRSKQETQYF
v_call: TRBV11-1; clone_size: few; j_call: TRBJ2-1; d_call: .; cdr3_nt: TGTGCCAGCAGCTTAAGGGTCTCCTACAATGAGCAGTTCTTC; cdr3_aa: CASSLRVSYNEQFF
v_call: TRBV25-1; clone_size: .; j_call: TRBJ2-3; d_call: .; cdr3_nt: TGTGCCAGCAGTGCGGACCCGACAGTTGCGGATACGCAGTATTTT; cdr3_aa: CASSADPTVADTQYF
v_call: TRBV7-9; clone_size: .; j_call: TRBJ1-2; d_call: TRBD1; cdr3_nt: TGTGCCAGCCGGACAGGGCATGGCTACACCTTC; cdr3_aa: CASRTGHGYTF
v_call: TRBV19; clone_size: .; j_call: TRBJ1-1; d_call: .; cdr3_nt: TGTGCCAGTATGAATTGGGGCCCCCATGAAGCTTTCTTT; cdr3_aa: CASMNWGPHEAFF
v_call: TRBV7-8; clone_size: once; j_call: TRBJ1-2; d_call: .; cdr3_nt: TGTGCCAGCAGCTTTTCGGCGGGCCAGGGGTTTACCTATGGCTACACCTTC; cdr3_aa: CASSFSAGQGFTYGYTF
v_call: TRBV5-1; clone_size: .; j_call: TRBJ2-7; d_call: .; cdr3_nt: TGCGCCAGCAGCCAAGCGCCGAGAGGAGCCTACGAGCAGTACTTC; cdr3_aa: CASSQAPRGAYEQYF
v_call: TRBV15; clone_size: .; j_call: TRBJ1-6; d_call: .; cdr3_nt: TGTGCCACCAGCAGACACCGGGACGCTAATTCACCCCTCCACTTT; cdr3_aa: CATSRHRDANSPLHF
v_call: TRBV4-1; clone_size: few; j_call: TRBJ1-6; d_call: TRBD1; cdr3_nt: TGCGCCAGCAGCCAGCGCGGAGAGGGACAGGGGAATTCACCCCTCCACTTT; cdr3_aa: CASSQRGEGQGNSPLHF
v_call: TRBV7-9; clone_size: .; j_call: TRBJ2-7; d_call: .; cdr3_nt: TGTGCCAGCAGCCAAGTTTCCCCCGAGCAGTACTTC; cdr3_aa: CASSQVSPEQYF
v_call: TRBV4-3; clone_size: .; j_call: TRBJ2-1; d_call: .; cdr3_nt: TGCGCCAGCAGCCAAGCAGTCGTGGGCTCCAATGAGCAGTTCTTC; cdr3_aa: CASSQAVVGSNEQFF
v_call: TRBV6-5; clone_size: .; j_call: TRBJ2-5; d_call: .; cdr3_nt: TGTGCCAGCAGTTACCCTGGGGGCGCGGAGACCCAGTACTTC; cdr3_aa: CASSYPGGAETQYF
v_call: TRBV18; clone_size: .; j_call: TRBJ2-5; d_call: TRBD2; cdr3_nt: TGTGCCAGCTCAATCAGGGAGGGAGAGACCCAGTACTTC; cdr3_aa: CASSIREGETQYF
v_call: TRBV19; clone_size: .; j_call: TRBJ2-3; d_call: .; cdr3_nt: TGTGCCAGTAGTATTCGCCGGAGCACAGATACGCAGTATTTT; cdr3_aa: CASSIRRSTDTQYF
v_call: TRBV2; clone_size: .; j_call: TRBJ2-7; d_call: .; cdr3_nt: TGTGCCAGCAGTGCGGGTCGGTCCTACGAGCAGTACTTC; cdr3_aa: CASSAGRSYEQYF
v_call: TRBV10-3; clone_size: .; j_call: TRBJ1-6; d_call: .; cdr3_nt: TGTGCCATCAGTGAGGCACAGGGTGGGTCCTATAATTCACCCCTTCACTTT; cdr3_aa: CAISEAQGGSYNSPLHF
v_call: TRBV7-2; clone_size: .; j_call: TRBJ1-3; d_call: .; cdr3_nt: TGTGCCAGCCAATCGGTTTGGGGCTCTGGAAACACCATATATTTT; cdr3_aa: CASQSVWGSGNTIYF
v_call: TRBV7-2; clone_size: .; j_call: TRBJ1-5; d_call: .; cdr3_nt: TGTGCCAGCAGCTTCGGGAGCCCTAATCAGCCCCAGCATTTT; cdr3_aa: CASSFGSPNQPQHF
v_call: TRBV5-5; clone_size: .; j_call: TRBJ1-5; d_call: TRBD1; cdr3_nt: TGTGCCAGCAGCGAAAATACAGGGGGCGCACAGCCCCAGCATTTT; cdr3_aa: CASSENTGGAQPQHF
v_call: TRBV7-9; clone_size: .; j_call: TRBJ2-7; d_call: TRBD1; cdr3_nt: TGTGCCAGCCTTGCCGGGACAGGGGTACTCCACGAGCAGTACTTC; cdr3_aa: CASLAGTGVLHEQYF
v_call: TRBV9; clone_size: .; j_call: TRBJ1-1; d_call: .; cdr3_nt: TGTGCCAGCAGCACCGGACAGACTGATGAAGCTTTCTTT; cdr3_aa: CASSTGQTDEAFF
v_call: TRBV6-5; clone_size: .; j_call: TRBJ1-1; d_call: .; cdr3_nt: TGTGCCAGCAGTTCCCGGACAGACCTGAACACTGAAGCTTTCTTT; cdr3_aa: CASSSRTDLNTEAFF
v_call: TRBV5-5; clone_size: .; j_call: TRBJ1-2; d_call: .; cdr3_nt: TGTGCCAGCAGCCATACATCCCTCAAAAACTATGGCTACACCTTC; cdr3_aa: CASSHTSLKNYGYTF